This T cell receptor beta chain was sequenced during a study of blood T cell repertoires in COVID-19. Across the whole study: Both acute and convalescent COVID-19 samples were obtained from the United States, Italy and Spain. T cells, B-cell-depleted T cells, or PBMCs provided the cDNA or gDNA that served as material.

The method was immunoSEQ multiplex PCR; TCRdb's version includes in-frame clones alone and lacks a portion of them. The table records 15,000 to 20,000 clones, about 88% of them present only once. This clone was observed once. CDR3 length: 17 residues. Looked up from germline, CDR1 is LNHDA and CDR2 is SQIVND (reference sequence). Trimming cost V 3 bases and J 4 bases; bases outside gene matches: 11. The V and J genes are TRBV19 and TRBJ1-2, with 10 positions matching TRBD1. This receptor was identified in a human donor in a cohort sampled during active COVID-19. Sequencing used peripheral blood. Here the CDR3 DNA reads TGTGCCAGTAGTATTGGTGGGCCCGGGACAGGGGCCTATGGCTACACCTTC. Its protein product is CASSIGGPGTGAYGYTF.